The T cell receptor (beta chain) under discussion was sequenced for a study of CD4 and CD8 cells across lung adenocarcinoma regions. TCRdb reprocessed the PCR reads via MiXCR and lists one record per CDR3 protein. The repertoire holds some 8,000 distinct CDR3 sequences, with 45% to 50% as singletons. The CDR3 spans 13 residues. CDR1 and CDR2 (germline): MNHNS, SASEGT. The V end was cut by 10 bases, the J end by 5 bases, with 16 bases between. Samples came from patients with localized non-small cell lung adenocarcinoma. This TCR derives from a male donor with lung adenocarcinoma. The CD4 and CD8 labels of this study may be unreliable. Sequenced: CD8+ T cells from the center of a lung tumor. The chain recombines TRBV6-1 with TRBJ2-3; D gene unclear. In nucleotides, the CDR3 is TGTGCCACGGGTGAGATAGGCAAAGATACGCAGTATTTT. This gives the protein CATGEIGKDTQYF.